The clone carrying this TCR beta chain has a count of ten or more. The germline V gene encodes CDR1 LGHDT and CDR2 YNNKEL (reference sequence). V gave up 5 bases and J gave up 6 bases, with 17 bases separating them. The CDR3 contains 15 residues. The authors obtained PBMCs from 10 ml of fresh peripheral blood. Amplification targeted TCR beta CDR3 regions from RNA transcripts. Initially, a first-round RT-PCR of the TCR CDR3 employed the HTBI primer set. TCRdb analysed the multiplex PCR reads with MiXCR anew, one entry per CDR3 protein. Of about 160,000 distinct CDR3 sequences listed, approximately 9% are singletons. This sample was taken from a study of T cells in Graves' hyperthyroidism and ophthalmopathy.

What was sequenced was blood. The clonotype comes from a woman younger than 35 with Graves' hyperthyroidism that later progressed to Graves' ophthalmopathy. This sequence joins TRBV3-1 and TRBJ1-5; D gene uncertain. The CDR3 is CASSVDSLVRQPQHF. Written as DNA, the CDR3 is TGTGCCAGCAGCGTCGACTCTTTGGTACGTCAGCCCCAGCATTTT.